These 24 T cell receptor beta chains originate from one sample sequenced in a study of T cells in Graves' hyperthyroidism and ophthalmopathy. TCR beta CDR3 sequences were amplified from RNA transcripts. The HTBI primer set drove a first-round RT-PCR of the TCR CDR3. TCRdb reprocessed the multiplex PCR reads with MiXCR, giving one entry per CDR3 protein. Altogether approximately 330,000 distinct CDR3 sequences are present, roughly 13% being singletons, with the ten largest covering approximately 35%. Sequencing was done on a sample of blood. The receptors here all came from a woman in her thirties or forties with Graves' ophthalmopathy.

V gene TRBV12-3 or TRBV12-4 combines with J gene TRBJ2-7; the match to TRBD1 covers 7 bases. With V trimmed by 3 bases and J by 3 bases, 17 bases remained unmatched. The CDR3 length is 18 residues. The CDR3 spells CASSFGGLDRTGSYEQYF. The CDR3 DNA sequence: TGTGCCAGCAGTTTCGGCGGGCTGGACAGGACAGGCAGCTACGAGCAGTACTTC.

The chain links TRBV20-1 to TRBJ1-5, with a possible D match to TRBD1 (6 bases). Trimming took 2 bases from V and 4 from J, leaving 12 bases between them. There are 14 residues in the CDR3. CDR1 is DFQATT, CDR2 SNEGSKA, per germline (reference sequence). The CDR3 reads CSARKGGFNQPQHF. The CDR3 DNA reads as TGCAGTGCTAGAAAGGGGGGATTTAATCAGCCCCAGCATTTT.

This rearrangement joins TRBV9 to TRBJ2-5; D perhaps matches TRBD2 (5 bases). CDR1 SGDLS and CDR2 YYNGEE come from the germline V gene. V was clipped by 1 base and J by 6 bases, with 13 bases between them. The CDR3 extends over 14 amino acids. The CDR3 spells CASSVLAVGKTQYF. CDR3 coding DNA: TGTGCCAGCAGCGTACTAGCAGTTGGAAAGACCCAGTACTTC.

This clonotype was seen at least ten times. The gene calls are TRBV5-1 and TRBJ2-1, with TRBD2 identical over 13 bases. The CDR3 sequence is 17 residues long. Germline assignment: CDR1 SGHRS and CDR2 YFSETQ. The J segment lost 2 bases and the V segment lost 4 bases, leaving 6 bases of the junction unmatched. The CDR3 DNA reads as TGCGCCAGCAGCACTGGACTAGCGGGGGATACCTACAATGAGCAGTTCTTC. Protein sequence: CASSTGLAGDTYNEQFF.

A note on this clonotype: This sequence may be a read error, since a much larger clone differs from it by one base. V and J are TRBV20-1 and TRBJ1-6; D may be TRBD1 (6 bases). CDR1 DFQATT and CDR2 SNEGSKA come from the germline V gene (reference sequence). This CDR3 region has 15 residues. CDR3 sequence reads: CSAGDVRGAGSPLHF. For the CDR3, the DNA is TGCAGTGCTGGAGACGTCCGGGGGGCCGGTTCACCCCTCCACTTT.

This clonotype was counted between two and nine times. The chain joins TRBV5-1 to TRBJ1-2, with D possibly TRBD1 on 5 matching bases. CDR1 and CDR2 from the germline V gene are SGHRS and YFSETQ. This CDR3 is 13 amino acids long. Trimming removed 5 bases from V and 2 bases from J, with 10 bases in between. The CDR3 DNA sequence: TGCGCCAGCAGGGTGGGGGTGAACTATGGCTACACCTTC. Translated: CASRVGVNYGYTF. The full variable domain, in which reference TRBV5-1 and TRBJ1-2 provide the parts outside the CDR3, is KAGVTQTPRYLIKTRGQQVTLSCSPISGHRSVSWYQQTPGQGLQFLFEYFSETQRNKGNFPGRFSGRQFSNSRSEMNVSTLELGDSALYLCASRVGVNYGYTFGSGTRLTVV.

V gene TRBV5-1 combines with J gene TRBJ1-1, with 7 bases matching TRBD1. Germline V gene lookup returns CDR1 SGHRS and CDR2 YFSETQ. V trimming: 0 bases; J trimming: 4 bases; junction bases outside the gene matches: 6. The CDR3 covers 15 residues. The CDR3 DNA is TGCGCCAGCAGCTTGGAGCAGGGGGTGGGCACTGAAGCTTTCTTT. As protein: CASSLEQGVGTEAFF.

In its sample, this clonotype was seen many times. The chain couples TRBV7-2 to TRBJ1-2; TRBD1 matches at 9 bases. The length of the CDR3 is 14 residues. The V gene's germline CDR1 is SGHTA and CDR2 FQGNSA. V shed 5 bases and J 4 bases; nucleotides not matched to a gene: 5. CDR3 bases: TGTGCCAGCAGCCACGGACAGGGGACCTATGGCTACACCTTC. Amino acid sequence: CASSHGQGTYGYTF.

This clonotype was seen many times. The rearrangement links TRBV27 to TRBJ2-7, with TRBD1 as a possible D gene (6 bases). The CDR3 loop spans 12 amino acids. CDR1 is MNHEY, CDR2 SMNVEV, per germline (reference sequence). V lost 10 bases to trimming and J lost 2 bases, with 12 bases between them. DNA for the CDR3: TGTGCCACTGGACAGTCCGCCTACGAGCAGTACTTC. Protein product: CATGQSAYEQYF.

CDR3 protein: CASRTSGASGANVLTF. The CDR3, as DNA: TGCGCCAGCCGGACTAGCGGGGCTTCTGGGGCCAACGTCCTGACTTTC. This rearrangement joins TRBV10-2 to TRBJ2-6; 12 bases match TRBD2. Losses at the gene ends were 8 bases for V and 1 base for J; bases not matched to a gene: 3. There are 16 residues in the CDR3. Germline-derived CDR1 and CDR2 are WSHSY and SAAADI.

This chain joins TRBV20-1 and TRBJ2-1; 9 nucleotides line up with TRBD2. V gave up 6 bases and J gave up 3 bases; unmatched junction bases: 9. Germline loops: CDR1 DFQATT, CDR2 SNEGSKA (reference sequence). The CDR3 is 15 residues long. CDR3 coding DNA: TGCAGTGCCCCTACCGGGACTAGCCGCTACAATGAGCAGTTCTTC. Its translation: CSAPTGTSRYNEQFF.

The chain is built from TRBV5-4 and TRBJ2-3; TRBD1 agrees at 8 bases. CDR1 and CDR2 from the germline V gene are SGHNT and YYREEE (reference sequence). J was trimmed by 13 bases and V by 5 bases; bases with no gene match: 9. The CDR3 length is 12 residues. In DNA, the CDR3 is TGTGCCAGCAGGACCACAGGGGGTTTTGAGTATTTT. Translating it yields CASRTTGGFEYF.

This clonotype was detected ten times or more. DNA of the CDR3: TGCAGTGCTAGGATGAGGACCGGAGGGGGCTATGGCTACACCTTC. Protein sequence: CSARMRTGGGYGYTF. This chain joins TRBV20-1 and TRBJ1-2; the D gene is possibly TRBD1 (6 bases). Trimming shortened V by 3 bases and J by 4 bases, and 18 bases separated the two germline ends. The germline V gene encodes CDR1 DFQATT and CDR2 SNEGSKA (reference sequence). This CDR3 has 15 amino acids.

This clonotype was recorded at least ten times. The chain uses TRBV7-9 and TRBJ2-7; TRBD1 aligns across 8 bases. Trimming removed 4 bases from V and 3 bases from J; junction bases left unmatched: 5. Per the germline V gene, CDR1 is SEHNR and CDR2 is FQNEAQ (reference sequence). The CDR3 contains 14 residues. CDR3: CASSYSGTGYEQYF. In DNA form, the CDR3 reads TGTGCCAGCAGCTACTCCGGGACAGGCTACGAGCAGTACTTC. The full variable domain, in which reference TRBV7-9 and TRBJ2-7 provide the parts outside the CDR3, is DTGVSQNPRHKITKRGQNVTFRCDPISEHNRLYWYRQTLGQGPEFLTYFQNEAQLEKSRLLSDRFSAERPKGSFSTLEIQRTEQGDSAMYLCASSYSGTGYEQYFGPGTRLTVT.

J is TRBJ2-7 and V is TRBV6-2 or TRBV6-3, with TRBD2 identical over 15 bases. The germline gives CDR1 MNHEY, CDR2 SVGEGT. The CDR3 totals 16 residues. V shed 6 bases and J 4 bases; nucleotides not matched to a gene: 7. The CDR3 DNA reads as TGTGCCAGCAGCGGCGGGACTAGCGGGGGGTTTTACGAGCAGTACTTC. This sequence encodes CASSGGTSGGFYEQYF.

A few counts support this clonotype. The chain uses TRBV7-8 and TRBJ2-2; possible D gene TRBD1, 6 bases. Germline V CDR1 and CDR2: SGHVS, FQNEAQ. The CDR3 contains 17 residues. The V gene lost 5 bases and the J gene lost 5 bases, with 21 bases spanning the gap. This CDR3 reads CASSPLPNRDWTGELFF. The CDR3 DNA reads TGTGCCAGCAGCCCTCTCCCTAACAGGGATTGGACCGGGGAGCTGTTTTTT.

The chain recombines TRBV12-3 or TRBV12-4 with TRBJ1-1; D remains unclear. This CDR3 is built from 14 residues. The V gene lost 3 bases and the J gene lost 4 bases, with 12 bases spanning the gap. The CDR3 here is CASSFGKLGTEAFF. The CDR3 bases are TGTGCCAGCAGTTTCGGGAAATTAGGCACTGAAGCTTTCTTT.

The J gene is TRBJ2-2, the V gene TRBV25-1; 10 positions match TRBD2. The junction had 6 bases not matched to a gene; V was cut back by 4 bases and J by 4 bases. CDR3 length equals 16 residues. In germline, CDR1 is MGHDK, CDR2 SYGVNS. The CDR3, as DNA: TGTGCCAGCAGTGCCCTAGCGGGAGTGGGCACCGGGGAGCTGTTTTTT. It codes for CASSALAGVGTGELFF.

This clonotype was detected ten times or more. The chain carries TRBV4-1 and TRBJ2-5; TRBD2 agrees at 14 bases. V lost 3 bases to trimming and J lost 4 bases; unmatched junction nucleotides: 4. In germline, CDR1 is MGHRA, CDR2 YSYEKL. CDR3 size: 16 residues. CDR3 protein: CASSQGTSGGRETQYF. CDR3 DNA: TGCGCCAGCAGCCAGGGGACTAGCGGGGGAAGAGAGACCCAGTACTTC.

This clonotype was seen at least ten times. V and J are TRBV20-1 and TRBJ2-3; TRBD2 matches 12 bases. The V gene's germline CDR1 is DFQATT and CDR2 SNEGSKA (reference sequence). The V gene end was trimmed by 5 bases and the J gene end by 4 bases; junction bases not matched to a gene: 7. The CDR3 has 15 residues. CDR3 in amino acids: CSARRPSGRADTQYF. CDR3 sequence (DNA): TGCAGTGCTCGACGCCCTAGCGGGAGGGCAGATACGCAGTATTTT.

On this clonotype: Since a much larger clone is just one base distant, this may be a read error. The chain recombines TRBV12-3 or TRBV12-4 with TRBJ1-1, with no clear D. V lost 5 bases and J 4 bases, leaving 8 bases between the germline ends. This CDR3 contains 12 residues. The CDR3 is CASSIESTEAFF. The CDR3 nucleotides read TGTGCCAGCAGTATAGAGAGCACTGAAGCTTTCTTT.

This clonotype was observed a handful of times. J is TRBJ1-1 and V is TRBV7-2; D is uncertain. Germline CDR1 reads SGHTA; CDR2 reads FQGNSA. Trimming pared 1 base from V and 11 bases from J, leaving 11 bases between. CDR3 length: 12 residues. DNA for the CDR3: TGTGCCAGCAGCTTAGGTGATCGGGAGGCTTTCTTT. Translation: CASSLGDREAFF.

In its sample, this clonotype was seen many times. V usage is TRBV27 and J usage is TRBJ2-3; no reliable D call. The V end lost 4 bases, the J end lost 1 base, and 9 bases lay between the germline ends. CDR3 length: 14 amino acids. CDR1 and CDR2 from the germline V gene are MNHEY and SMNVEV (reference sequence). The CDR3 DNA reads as TGTGCCAGCAGTTATTCTCGGGGCACAGATACGCAGTATTTT. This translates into CASSYSRGTDTQYF.

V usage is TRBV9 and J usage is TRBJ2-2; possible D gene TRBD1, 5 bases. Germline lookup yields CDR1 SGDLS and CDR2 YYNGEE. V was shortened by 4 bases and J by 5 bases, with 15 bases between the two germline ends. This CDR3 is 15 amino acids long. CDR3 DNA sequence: TGTGCCAGCAGCCCCGCAGGGATGAGGACCGGGGAGCTGTTTTTT. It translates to CASSPAGMRTGELFF.